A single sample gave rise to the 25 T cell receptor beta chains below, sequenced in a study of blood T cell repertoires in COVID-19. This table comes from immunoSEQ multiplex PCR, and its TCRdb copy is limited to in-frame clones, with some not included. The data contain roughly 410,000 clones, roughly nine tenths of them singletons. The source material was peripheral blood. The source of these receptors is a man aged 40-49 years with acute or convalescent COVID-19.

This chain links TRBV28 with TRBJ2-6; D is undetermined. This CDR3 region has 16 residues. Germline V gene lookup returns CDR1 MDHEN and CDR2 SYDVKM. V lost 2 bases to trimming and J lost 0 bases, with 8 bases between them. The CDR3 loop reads CASSLTDPSGANVLTF. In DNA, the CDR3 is TGTGCCAGCAGTTTAACAGACCCCTCTGGGGCCAACGTCCTGACTTTC.

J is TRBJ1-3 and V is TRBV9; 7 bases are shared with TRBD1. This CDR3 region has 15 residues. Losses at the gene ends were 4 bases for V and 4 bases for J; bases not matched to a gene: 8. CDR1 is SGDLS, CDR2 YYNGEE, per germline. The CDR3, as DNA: TGTGCCAGCAGCACCCGACAGGGTGGAGGAAACACCATATATTTT. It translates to CASSTRQGGGNTIYF.

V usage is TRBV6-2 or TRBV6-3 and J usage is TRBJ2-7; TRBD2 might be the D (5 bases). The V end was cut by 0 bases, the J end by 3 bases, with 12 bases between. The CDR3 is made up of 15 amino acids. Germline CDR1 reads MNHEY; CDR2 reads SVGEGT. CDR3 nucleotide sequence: TGTGCCAGCAGTTACTCGAGGGAGACCCGCTACGAGCAGTACTTC. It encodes CASSYSRETRYEQYF.

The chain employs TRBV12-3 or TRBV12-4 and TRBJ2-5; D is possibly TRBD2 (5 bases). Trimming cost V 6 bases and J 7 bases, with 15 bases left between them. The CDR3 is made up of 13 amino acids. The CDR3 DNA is TGTGCCAGCAGCAAGGCCCTCGGAGGGACCCAGTACTTC. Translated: CASSKALGGTQYF.

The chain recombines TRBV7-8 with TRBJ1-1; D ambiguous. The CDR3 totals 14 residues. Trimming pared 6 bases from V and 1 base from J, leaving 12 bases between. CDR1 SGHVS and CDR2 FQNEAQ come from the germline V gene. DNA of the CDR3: TGTGCCAGCAGTTTCAGGACTGAGAACACTGAAGCTTTCTTT. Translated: CASSFRTENTEAFF. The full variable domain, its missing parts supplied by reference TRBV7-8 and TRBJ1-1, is GAGVSQSPRYKVAKRGQDVALRCDPISGHVSLFWYQQALGQGPEFLTYFQNEAQLDKSGLPSDRFFAERPEGSVSTLKIQRTQQEDSAVYLCASSFRTENTEAFFGQGTRLTVV.

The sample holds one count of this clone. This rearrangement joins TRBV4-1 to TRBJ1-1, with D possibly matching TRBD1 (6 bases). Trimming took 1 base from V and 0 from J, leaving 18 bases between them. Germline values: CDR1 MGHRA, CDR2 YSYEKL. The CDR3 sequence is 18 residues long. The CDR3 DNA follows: TGCGCCAGCAGCCAAGGGAGAGGTTGGACAGACATGAACACTGAAGCTTTCTTT. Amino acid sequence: CASSQGRGWTDMNTEAFF.

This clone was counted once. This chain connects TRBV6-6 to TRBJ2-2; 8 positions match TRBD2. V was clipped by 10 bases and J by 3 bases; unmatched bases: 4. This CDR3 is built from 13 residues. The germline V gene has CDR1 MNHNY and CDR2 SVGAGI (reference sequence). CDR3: CAIRGGDTGELFF. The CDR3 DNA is TGTGCCATCCGGGGGGGAGACACCGGGGAGCTGTTTTTT.

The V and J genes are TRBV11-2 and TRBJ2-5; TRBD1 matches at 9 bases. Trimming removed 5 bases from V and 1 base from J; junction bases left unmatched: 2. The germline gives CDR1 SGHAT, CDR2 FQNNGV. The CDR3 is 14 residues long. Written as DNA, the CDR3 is TGTGCCAGCAGCACAGGGGGCGGCCAAGAGACCCAGTACTTC. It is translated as CASSTGGGQETQYF.

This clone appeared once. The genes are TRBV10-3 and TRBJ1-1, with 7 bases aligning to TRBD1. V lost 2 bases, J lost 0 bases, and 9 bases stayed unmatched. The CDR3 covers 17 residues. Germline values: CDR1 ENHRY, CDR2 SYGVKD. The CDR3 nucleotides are TGTGCCATCAGTGAGCCGGGACAGCCAGCCATGAACACTGAAGCTTTCTTT. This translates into CAISEPGQPAMNTEAFF.

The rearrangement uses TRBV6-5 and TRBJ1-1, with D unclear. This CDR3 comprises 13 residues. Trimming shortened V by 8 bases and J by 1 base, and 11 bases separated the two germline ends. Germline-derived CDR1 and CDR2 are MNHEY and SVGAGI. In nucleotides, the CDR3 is TGTGCCAGCGCGAGGTCACAGAACACTGAAGCTTTCTTT. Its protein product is CASARSQNTEAFF.

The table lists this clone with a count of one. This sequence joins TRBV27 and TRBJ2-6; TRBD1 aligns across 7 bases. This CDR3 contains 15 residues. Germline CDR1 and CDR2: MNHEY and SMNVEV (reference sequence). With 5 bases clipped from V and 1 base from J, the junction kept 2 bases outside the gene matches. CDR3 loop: CASSTQGSGANVLTF. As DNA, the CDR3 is TGTGCCAGCAGTACACAGGGGTCTGGGGCCAACGTCCTGACTTTC.

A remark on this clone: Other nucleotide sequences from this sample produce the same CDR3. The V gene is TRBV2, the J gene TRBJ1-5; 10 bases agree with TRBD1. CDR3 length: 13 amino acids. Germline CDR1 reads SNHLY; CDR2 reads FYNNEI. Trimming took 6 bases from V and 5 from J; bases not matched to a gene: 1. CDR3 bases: TGTGCCAGCAGAGGACAGGGGGATCAGCCCCAGCATTTT. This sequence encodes CASRGQGDQPQHF.

The CDR3 region is CSVGLAGPQETQYF. The CDR3 DNA follows: TGCAGCGTTGGACTAGCGGGCCCACAAGAGACCCAGTACTTC. The chain joins TRBV29-1 to TRBJ2-5; 10 bases fit TRBD2. The CDR3 consists of 14 residues. Germline V gives CDR1 SQVTM, CDR2 ANQGSEA. V shed 4 bases and J 2 bases; nucleotides not matched to a gene: 4.

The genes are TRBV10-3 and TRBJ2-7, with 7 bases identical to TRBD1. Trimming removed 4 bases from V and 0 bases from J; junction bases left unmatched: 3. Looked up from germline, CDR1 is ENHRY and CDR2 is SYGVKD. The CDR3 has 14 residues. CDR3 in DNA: TGTGCCATCAGTGTAAGGGGGCTCTCCTACGAGCAGTACTTC. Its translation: CAISVRGLSYEQYF.

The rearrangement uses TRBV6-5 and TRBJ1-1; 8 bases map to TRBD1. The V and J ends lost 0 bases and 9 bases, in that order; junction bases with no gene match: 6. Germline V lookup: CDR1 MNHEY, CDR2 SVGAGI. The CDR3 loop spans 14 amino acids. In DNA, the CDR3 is TGTGCCAGCAGTTACTCGAGGTCAGGGGGCCAAGCTTTCTTT. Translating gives CASSYSRSGGQAFF.

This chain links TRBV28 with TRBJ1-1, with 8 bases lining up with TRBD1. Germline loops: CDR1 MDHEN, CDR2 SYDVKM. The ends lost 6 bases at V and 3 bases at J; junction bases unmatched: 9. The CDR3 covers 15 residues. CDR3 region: CASSLGTGGYTEAFF. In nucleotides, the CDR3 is TGTGCCAGCAGCCTGGGGACAGGCGGTTACACTGAAGCTTTCTTT. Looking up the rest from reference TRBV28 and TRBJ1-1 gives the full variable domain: DVKVTQSSRYLVKRTGEKVFLECVQDMDHENMFWYRQDPGLGLRLIYFSYDVKMKEKGDIPEGYSVSREKKERFSLILESASTNQTSMYLCASSLGTGGYTEAFFGQGTRLTVV.

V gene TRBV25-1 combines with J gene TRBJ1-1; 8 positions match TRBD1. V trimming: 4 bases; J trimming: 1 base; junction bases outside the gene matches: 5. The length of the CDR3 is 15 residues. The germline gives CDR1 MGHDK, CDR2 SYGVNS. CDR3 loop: CASSGTGWGNTEAFF. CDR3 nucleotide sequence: TGTGCCAGCAGTGGGACAGGGTGGGGGAACACTGAAGCTTTCTTT. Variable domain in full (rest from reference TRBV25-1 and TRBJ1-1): EADIYQTPRYLVIGTGKKITLECSQTMGHDKMYWYQQDPGMELHLIHYSYGVNSTEKGDLSSESTVSRIRTEHFPLTLESARPSHTSQYLCASSGTGWGNTEAFFGQGTRLTVV.

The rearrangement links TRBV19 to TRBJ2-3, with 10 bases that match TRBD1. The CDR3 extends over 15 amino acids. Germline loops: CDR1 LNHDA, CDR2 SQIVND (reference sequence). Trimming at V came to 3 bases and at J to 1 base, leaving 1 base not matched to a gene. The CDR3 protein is CASSIGTGGTDTQYF. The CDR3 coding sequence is TGTGCCAGTAGTATCGGGACAGGGGGCACAGATACGCAGTATTTT.

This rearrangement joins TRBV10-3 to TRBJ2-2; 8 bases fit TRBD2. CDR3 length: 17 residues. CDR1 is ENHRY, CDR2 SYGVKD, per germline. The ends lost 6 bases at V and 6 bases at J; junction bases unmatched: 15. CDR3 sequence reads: CAISLSGEAGVPGELFF. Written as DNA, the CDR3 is TGTGCCATCAGCCTCTCGGGTGAAGCGGGAGTCCCCGGGGAGCTGTTTTTT.

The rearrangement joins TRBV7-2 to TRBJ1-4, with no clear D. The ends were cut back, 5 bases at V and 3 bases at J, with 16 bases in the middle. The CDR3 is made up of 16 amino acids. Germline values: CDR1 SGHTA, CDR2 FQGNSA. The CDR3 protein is CASSPYGTASNEKLFF. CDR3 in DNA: TGTGCCAGCAGCCCCTATGGAACAGCCTCTAATGAAAAACTGTTTTTT.

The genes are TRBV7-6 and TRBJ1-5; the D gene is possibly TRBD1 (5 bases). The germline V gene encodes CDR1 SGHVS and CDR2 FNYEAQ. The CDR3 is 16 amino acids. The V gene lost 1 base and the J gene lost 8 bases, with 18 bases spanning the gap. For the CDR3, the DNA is TGTGCCAGCAGCTTAGGAATTGCAGGGCTCGGTGAGCCCCAGCATTTT. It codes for CASSLGIAGLGEPQHF.

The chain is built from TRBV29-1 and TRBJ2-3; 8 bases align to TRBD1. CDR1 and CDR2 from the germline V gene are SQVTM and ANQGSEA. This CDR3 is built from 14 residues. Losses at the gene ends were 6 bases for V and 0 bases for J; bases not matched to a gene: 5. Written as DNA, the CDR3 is TGCAGCGTCCAGACAGGGGTGAGCACAGATACGCAGTATTTT. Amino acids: CSVQTGVSTDTQYF.

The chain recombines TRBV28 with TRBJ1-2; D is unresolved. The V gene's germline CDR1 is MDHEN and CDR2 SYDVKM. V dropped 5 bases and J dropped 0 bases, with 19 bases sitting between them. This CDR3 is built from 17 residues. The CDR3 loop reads CASSGPTTLQANYGYTF. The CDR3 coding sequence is TGTGCCAGCAGTGGGCCGACCACCCTACAAGCTAACTATGGCTACACCTTC.

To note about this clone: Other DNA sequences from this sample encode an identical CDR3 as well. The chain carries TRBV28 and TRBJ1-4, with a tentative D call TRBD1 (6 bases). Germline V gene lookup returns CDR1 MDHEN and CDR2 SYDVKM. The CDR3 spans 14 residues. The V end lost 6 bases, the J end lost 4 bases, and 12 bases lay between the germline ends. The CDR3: CASSLQGINEKLFF. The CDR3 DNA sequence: TGTGCCAGCAGCCTACAGGGAATTAATGAAAAACTGTTTTTT.

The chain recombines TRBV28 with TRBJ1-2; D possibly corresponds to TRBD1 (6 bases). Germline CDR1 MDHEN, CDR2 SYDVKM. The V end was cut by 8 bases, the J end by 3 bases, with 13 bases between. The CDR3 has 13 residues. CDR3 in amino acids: CASRSGTHYGYTF. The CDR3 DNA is TGTGCCAGCCGCTCTGGGACACACTATGGCTACACCTTC.